Presented here are 22 T cell receptor beta chains from one specimen sequenced in a study of blood T cells in healthy people across ages. Through a sample-barcoded 5' primer and a J-beta primer mix, a second PCR was run for roughly 7 to 11 cycles. TCRdb re-called the 5' RACE reads through MiXCR, storing one row per CDR3 protein. The table records hundreds of thousands of distinct CDR3 sequences, roughly three fifths of them present only once. The specimen was blood. These receptors originate from a middle-aged man in good health.

The chain joins TRBV12-3 or TRBV12-4 to TRBJ2-7; a possible D gene is TRBD1 (5 bases). The CDR3 spans 14 residues. Trimming took 1 base from V and 3 from J, leaving 10 bases between them. The chain's CDR3 is CASSLDRTLYEQYF. The CDR3, as DNA: TGTGCCAGCAGTTTAGACAGGACGCTCTACGAGCAGTACTTC.

In regard to this clonotype: This may be a read error: a much more frequent sequence differs by one nucleotide. This chain joins TRBV11-1 and TRBJ2-5; D is unresolved. The V gene lost 5 bases and the J gene lost 5 bases, with 9 bases spanning the gap. Germline CDR1 is SGHAT and CDR2 is FQDESV (reference sequence). The CDR3 contains 12 residues. The CDR3 nucleotides read TGTGCCAGCAGCGTAGTCGCGGAGACCCAGTACTTC. It translates to CASSVVAETQYF.

The genes are TRBV7-2 and TRBJ2-5; TRBD1 matches at 7 bases. After removal of 4 bases from V and 4 bases from J, the junction contained 9 bases not matched to a gene. The CDR3 is made up of 15 amino acids. In germline, CDR1 is SGHTA, CDR2 FQGNSA. CDR3 DNA: TGTGCCAGCAGCTCGCCCAAGGGGACAGTAGAGACCCAGTACTTC. Translated: CASSSPKGTVETQYF.

J is TRBJ1-2 and V is TRBV5-1, with D hard to call. CDR1 is SGHRS and CDR2 is YFSETQ in the germline V gene. The CDR3 totals 16 residues. The ends were cut back, 5 bases at V and 1 base at J, with 18 bases in the middle. For the CDR3, the DNA is TGCGCCAGCAGTTTGACGAGTATCCCAAATAACTATGGCTACACCTTC. It codes for CASSLTSIPNNYGYTF.

This clonotype has more than one count but fewer than ten. This chain links TRBV12-3 or TRBV12-4 with TRBJ2-5; TRBD2 matches at 9 bases. Trimming at V came to 6 bases and at J to 7 bases, leaving 9 bases not matched to a gene. This CDR3 contains 14 residues. The CDR3 DNA reads TGTGCCAGCAGCAGCTTAGCGGGAGAGGGGACCCAGTACTTC. This codes for CASSSLAGEGTQYF.

This chain links TRBV4-3 with TRBJ2-1; D remains unclear. V was trimmed by 6 bases and J by 6 bases, leaving 18 bases between them. The CDR3 covers 15 residues. The germline V gene has CDR1 LGHNA and CDR2 YSLEER. CDR3 protein: CASSVRALPPNEQFF. CDR3 nucleotides: TGCGCCAGCAGTGTGCGAGCGTTGCCGCCCAATGAGCAGTTCTTC.

The CDR3 here is CASSLGVSGGETQYF. In DNA, the CDR3 is TGTGCCAGCAGTTTGGGTGTGTCGGGCGGAGAGACCCAGTACTTC. V usage is TRBV12-3 or TRBV12-4 and J usage is TRBJ2-5; D gene unclear. CDR3 length: 15 amino acids. Trimming took off 3 bases at V and 4 bases at J, with 15 bases between the two ends.

This chain's CDR3 is CASSLLGPNEKLFF. The CDR3 coding sequence is TGTGCCAGCAGTTTATTGGGACCTAATGAAAAACTGTTTTTT. The V gene is TRBV28, the J gene TRBJ1-4, with D possibly matching TRBD1 (5 bases). This CDR3 is built from 14 residues. The V gene's germline CDR1 is MDHEN and CDR2 SYDVKM. V was shortened by 1 base and J by 3 bases, with 6 bases between the two germline ends.

V gene TRBV27 combines with J gene TRBJ2-6; D is perhaps TRBD1 (6 bases). This CDR3 has 17 amino acids. Per the germline V gene, CDR1 is MNHEY and CDR2 is SMNVEV (reference sequence). V lost 3 bases and J lost 0, with 12 bases in between. CDR3 DNA: TGTGCCAGCAGTTTTACAGGGATACTCTCTGGGGCCAACGTCCTGACTTTC. It is translated as CASSFTGILSGANVLTF.

This clonotype appeared a single time. V and J are TRBV12-1 and TRBJ2-5; the table's D call, TRBD2, has no DNA check behind it. TRBV12-1 is a listed pseudogene. The CDR3 loop spans 12 amino acids. CDR3 sequence: CWAASPLDGQYF. CDR3 bases: TGTTGGGCGGCGAGTCCGTTGGATGGGCAGTACTTC.

V gene TRBV20-1 combines with J gene TRBJ2-1, with D perhaps matching TRBD1 or TRBD2 (5 bases each). The tail of the sequence fits TRBJ2-7 better, so the J call may be wrong. The germline V gene encodes CDR1 DFQATT and CDR2 SNEGSKA (reference sequence). There are 18 residues in the CDR3. The CDR3 DNA sequence: TGCAGTGCTACCCGACCGATTCAAGGACCTGGGGGATACAATGAGCAGTACTTC. Protein sequence: CSATRPIQGPGGYNEQYF.

The V and J genes are TRBV6-4 and TRBJ2-5, with 11 bases aligning to TRBD2. The CDR3 is 15 residues long. Germline assignment: CDR1 MRHNA and CDR2 SNTAGT. Trimming cost V 4 bases and J 2 bases; bases outside gene matches: 3. CDR3 region: CASSGTSGPQETQYF. DNA for the CDR3: TGTGCCAGCAGTGGGACTAGCGGGCCGCAAGAGACCCAGTACTTC.

V is TRBV18 and J is TRBJ1-1, with D possibly matching TRBD1 (6 bases). V lost 6 bases, J lost 6 bases, and 17 bases lay in between. There are 14 residues in the CDR3. CDR1 KGHSH and CDR2 LQKENI come from the germline V gene. CDR3 DNA sequence: TGTGCCAGCTCCCTCATCGACAGGATCTCTGAAGCTTTCTTT. Translating gives CASSLIDRISEAFF.

The V call is TRBV29-1, the J call TRBJ2-6; TRBD1 is a possible D gene (6 bases). This CDR3 has 17 amino acids. Germline-derived CDR1 and CDR2 are SQVTM and ANQGSEA. Trimming took off 5 bases at V and 0 bases at J, with 17 bases between the two ends. Written as DNA, the CDR3 is TGCAGCGTTACGACAGGACCCACTCACTCTGGGGCCAACGTCCTGACTTTC. It translates to CSVTTGPTHSGANVLTF.

This chain connects TRBV7-9 to TRBJ1-4, with D perhaps TRBD1 (5 bases). Germline CDR1 SEHNR, CDR2 FQNEAQ (reference sequence). There are 13 residues in the CDR3. The V end was cut by 5 bases, the J end by 5 bases, with 9 bases between. The CDR3 nucleotides read TGTGCCAGCAGCACCGACAGAAATGAAAAACTGTTTTTT. Protein sequence: CASSTDRNEKLFF.

This clonotype was seen repeatedly, ten times or more. This CDR3 is CSVGGEQPQHF. The CDR3 nucleotides read TGCAGCGTTGGTGGAGAACAGCCCCAGCATTTT. The V gene is TRBV29-1, the J gene TRBJ1-5; D is unclear. Germline V gene sequence: CDR1 SQVTM, CDR2 ANQGSEA. The CDR3 has 11 amino acids. V dropped 4 bases and J dropped 7 bases, with 8 bases sitting between them.

The rearrangement joins TRBV7-2 to TRBJ2-5; D perhaps matches TRBD1 (5 bases). Trimming shortened V by 1 base and J by 2 bases, and 8 bases separated the two germline ends. This CDR3 has 14 amino acids. CDR1 is SGHTA, CDR2 FQGNSA, per germline. The CDR3 DNA reads TGTGCCAGCAGCTTAGTGGGGCGACAAGAGACCCAGTACTTC. It specifies CASSLVGRQETQYF.

V and J are TRBV4-3 and TRBJ2-7; D may be TRBD2 (6 bases). From germline, CDR1 is LGHNA and CDR2 YSLEER. The CDR3 totals 14 residues. Deletions cut 3 bases from V and 7 bases from J, with 16 bases between. The DNA of the CDR3 is TGCGCCAGCAGCCACAGCACCGGGACTCCAGAGCAGTACTTC. Amino acid sequence: CASSHSTGTPEQYF.

As DNA, the CDR3 is TGCAGCGTTGAGACGGGACAGGGGATGTCAGAGCAGTACTTC. Translation gives CSVETGQGMSEQYF. The V and J genes are TRBV29-1 and TRBJ2-5, with TRBD1 identical over 10 bases. This CDR3 region has 14 residues. Germline V gene sequence: CDR1 SQVTM, CDR2 ANQGSEA. Trimming removed 3 bases from V and 11 bases from J; junction bases left unmatched: 12.

This clonotype has a handful of counts. This sequence joins TRBV24-1 and TRBJ2-5, with D tentatively TRBD2 (7 bases). The CDR3 is 13 amino acids. The V gene's germline CDR1 is KGHDR and CDR2 SFDVKD. The V gene lost 12 bases and the J gene lost 1 base, with 14 bases spanning the gap. The CDR3 coding sequence is TGTGCCGTCGGGGAGGGGGGCCAAGAGACCCAGTACTTC. Its protein is CAVGEGGQETQYF.

The chain joins TRBV13 to TRBJ2-5, with D possibly TRBD2 on 5 matching bases. The CDR3 length is 15 residues. Germline assignment: CDR1 PRHDT and CDR2 FYEKMQ (reference sequence). The ends were cut back, 0 bases at V and 5 bases at J, with 13 bases in the middle. For the CDR3, the DNA is TGTGCCAGCAGCTTAGGCCTAGGAGGCGTTGAGACCCAGTACTTC. It is translated as CASSLGLGGVETQYF.

The chain carries TRBV24-1 and TRBJ2-1, with D perhaps matching TRBD2 (5 bases). This CDR3 is 11 amino acids long. CDR1 is KGHDR, CDR2 SFDVKD, per germline. With 5 bases removed from V and 15 bases from J, the gap between germline ends came to 13 bases. CDR3 region: CATSAGYRLFF. As DNA, the CDR3 is TGTGCCACCAGTGCGGGGTATCGTTTGTTCTTC.